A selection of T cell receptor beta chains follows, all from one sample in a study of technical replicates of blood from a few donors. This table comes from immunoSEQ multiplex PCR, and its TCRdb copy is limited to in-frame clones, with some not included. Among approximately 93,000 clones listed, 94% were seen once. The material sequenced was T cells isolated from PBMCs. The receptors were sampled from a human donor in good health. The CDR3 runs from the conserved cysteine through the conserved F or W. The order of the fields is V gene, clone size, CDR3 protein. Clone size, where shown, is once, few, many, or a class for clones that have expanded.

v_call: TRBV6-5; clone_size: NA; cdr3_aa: CASSYWQGKAETQYF
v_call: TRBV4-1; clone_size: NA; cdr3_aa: CASSQDIAGTNTEAFF
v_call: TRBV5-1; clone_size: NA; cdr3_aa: CASSLAEVAGGLISGANVLTF
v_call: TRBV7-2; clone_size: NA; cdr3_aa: CASRRVGETQYF
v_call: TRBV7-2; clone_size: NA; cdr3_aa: CASSLVPRANEKLFF
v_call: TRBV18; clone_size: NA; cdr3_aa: CASSPPTGSNEQFF
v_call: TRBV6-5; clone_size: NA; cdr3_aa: CASTKQGTDTEAFF
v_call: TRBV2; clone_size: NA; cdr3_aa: CASSEKRGGGIGYEQYF
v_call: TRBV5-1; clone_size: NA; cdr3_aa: CASSLGVSAETQYF
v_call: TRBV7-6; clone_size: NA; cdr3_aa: CASTPTQGGPEQYF
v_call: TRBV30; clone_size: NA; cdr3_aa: CAWRPPSGGYTDTQYF
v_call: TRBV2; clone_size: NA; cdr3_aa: CATTPGQGDTQYF
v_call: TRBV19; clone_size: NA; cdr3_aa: CASSITPGYEQYF
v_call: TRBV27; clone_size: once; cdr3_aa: CASSLQDSSTGELFF
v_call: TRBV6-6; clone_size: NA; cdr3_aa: CASRIATGAGNTIYF
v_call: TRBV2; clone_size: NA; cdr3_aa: CASSPPGLEYNEQFF
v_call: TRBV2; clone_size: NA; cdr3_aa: CATKDRAYEQYF
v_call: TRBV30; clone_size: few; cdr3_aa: CAWSSQANTEAFF
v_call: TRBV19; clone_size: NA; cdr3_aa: CASKRGTSGSLAVNEQFF
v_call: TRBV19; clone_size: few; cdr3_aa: CASRTTVNSNQPQHF
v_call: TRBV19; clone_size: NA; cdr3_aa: CASIDPSTDTQYF
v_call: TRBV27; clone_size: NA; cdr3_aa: CASSLGTGVFNEQFF
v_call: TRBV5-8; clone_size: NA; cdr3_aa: CASSFGQGPSSTDTQYF
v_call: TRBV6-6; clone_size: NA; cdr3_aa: CAIQAQDRSQPQHF
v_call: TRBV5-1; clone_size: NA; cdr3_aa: CASSSGTTNEKLFF
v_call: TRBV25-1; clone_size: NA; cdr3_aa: CASSTQGASTDTQYF
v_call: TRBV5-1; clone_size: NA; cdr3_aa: CASSLEGTVLFHEQFF
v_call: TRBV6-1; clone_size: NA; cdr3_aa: CASSEKGRWDSVYEQYF
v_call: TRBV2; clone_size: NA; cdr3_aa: CASSMRRVGEKLFF
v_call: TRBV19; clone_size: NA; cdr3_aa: CASRDRSNSPLHF
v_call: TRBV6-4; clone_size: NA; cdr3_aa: CASSDKGNHNSPLHF
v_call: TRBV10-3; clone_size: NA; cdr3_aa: CAIIRGTTQTF
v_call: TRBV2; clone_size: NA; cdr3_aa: CASRQGVTGELFF
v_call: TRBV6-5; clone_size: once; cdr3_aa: CASSYGRDRSYEQYF
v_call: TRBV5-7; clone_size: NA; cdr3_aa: CASSSPGGPGELFF
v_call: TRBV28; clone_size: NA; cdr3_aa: CASRTGEPSNQPQHF
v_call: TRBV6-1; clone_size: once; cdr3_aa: CASSEHQREGYYEQYF
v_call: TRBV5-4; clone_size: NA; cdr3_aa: CASSKREGGAETQYF
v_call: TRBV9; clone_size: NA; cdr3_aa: CASSVGQGAGYNEKLFF
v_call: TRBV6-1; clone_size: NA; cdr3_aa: CASSRGNSNQPQHF
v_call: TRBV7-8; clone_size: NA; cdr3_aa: CASSLSSGGPAYNEQFF
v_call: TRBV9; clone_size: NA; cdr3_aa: CASSVAPGGYEQYF
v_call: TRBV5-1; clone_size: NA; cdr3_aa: CASSPGGTVHLNYGYTF
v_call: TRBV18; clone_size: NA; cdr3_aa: CASSPGSTHEQYF
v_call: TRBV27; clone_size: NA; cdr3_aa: CASSSVLRVTYEQYF
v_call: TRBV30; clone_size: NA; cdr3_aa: CAWSELVRGLIYSGNTIYF
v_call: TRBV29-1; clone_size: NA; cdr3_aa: CSVEDRGSADTQYF
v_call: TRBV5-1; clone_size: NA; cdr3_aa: CASSLGLAGGNEQFF
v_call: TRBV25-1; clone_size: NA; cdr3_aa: CASNPRGHYGYTF
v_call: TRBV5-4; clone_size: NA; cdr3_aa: CASSWSGGAFEQYF
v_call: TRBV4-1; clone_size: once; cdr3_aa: CASSQGGGFNYGYTF
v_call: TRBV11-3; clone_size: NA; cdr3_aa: CASSSRTDPYEQYF
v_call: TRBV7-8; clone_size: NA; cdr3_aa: CASSLEGGYGYTF
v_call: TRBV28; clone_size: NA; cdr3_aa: CASSLAYGGRRDYTF
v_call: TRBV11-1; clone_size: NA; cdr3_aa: CASSFRGSYEQYF
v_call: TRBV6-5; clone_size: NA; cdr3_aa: CASSYRQGAWETQYF
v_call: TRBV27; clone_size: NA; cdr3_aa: CASTIGQGAGDTQYF
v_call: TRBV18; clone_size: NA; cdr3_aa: CASQLPGGTEAFF